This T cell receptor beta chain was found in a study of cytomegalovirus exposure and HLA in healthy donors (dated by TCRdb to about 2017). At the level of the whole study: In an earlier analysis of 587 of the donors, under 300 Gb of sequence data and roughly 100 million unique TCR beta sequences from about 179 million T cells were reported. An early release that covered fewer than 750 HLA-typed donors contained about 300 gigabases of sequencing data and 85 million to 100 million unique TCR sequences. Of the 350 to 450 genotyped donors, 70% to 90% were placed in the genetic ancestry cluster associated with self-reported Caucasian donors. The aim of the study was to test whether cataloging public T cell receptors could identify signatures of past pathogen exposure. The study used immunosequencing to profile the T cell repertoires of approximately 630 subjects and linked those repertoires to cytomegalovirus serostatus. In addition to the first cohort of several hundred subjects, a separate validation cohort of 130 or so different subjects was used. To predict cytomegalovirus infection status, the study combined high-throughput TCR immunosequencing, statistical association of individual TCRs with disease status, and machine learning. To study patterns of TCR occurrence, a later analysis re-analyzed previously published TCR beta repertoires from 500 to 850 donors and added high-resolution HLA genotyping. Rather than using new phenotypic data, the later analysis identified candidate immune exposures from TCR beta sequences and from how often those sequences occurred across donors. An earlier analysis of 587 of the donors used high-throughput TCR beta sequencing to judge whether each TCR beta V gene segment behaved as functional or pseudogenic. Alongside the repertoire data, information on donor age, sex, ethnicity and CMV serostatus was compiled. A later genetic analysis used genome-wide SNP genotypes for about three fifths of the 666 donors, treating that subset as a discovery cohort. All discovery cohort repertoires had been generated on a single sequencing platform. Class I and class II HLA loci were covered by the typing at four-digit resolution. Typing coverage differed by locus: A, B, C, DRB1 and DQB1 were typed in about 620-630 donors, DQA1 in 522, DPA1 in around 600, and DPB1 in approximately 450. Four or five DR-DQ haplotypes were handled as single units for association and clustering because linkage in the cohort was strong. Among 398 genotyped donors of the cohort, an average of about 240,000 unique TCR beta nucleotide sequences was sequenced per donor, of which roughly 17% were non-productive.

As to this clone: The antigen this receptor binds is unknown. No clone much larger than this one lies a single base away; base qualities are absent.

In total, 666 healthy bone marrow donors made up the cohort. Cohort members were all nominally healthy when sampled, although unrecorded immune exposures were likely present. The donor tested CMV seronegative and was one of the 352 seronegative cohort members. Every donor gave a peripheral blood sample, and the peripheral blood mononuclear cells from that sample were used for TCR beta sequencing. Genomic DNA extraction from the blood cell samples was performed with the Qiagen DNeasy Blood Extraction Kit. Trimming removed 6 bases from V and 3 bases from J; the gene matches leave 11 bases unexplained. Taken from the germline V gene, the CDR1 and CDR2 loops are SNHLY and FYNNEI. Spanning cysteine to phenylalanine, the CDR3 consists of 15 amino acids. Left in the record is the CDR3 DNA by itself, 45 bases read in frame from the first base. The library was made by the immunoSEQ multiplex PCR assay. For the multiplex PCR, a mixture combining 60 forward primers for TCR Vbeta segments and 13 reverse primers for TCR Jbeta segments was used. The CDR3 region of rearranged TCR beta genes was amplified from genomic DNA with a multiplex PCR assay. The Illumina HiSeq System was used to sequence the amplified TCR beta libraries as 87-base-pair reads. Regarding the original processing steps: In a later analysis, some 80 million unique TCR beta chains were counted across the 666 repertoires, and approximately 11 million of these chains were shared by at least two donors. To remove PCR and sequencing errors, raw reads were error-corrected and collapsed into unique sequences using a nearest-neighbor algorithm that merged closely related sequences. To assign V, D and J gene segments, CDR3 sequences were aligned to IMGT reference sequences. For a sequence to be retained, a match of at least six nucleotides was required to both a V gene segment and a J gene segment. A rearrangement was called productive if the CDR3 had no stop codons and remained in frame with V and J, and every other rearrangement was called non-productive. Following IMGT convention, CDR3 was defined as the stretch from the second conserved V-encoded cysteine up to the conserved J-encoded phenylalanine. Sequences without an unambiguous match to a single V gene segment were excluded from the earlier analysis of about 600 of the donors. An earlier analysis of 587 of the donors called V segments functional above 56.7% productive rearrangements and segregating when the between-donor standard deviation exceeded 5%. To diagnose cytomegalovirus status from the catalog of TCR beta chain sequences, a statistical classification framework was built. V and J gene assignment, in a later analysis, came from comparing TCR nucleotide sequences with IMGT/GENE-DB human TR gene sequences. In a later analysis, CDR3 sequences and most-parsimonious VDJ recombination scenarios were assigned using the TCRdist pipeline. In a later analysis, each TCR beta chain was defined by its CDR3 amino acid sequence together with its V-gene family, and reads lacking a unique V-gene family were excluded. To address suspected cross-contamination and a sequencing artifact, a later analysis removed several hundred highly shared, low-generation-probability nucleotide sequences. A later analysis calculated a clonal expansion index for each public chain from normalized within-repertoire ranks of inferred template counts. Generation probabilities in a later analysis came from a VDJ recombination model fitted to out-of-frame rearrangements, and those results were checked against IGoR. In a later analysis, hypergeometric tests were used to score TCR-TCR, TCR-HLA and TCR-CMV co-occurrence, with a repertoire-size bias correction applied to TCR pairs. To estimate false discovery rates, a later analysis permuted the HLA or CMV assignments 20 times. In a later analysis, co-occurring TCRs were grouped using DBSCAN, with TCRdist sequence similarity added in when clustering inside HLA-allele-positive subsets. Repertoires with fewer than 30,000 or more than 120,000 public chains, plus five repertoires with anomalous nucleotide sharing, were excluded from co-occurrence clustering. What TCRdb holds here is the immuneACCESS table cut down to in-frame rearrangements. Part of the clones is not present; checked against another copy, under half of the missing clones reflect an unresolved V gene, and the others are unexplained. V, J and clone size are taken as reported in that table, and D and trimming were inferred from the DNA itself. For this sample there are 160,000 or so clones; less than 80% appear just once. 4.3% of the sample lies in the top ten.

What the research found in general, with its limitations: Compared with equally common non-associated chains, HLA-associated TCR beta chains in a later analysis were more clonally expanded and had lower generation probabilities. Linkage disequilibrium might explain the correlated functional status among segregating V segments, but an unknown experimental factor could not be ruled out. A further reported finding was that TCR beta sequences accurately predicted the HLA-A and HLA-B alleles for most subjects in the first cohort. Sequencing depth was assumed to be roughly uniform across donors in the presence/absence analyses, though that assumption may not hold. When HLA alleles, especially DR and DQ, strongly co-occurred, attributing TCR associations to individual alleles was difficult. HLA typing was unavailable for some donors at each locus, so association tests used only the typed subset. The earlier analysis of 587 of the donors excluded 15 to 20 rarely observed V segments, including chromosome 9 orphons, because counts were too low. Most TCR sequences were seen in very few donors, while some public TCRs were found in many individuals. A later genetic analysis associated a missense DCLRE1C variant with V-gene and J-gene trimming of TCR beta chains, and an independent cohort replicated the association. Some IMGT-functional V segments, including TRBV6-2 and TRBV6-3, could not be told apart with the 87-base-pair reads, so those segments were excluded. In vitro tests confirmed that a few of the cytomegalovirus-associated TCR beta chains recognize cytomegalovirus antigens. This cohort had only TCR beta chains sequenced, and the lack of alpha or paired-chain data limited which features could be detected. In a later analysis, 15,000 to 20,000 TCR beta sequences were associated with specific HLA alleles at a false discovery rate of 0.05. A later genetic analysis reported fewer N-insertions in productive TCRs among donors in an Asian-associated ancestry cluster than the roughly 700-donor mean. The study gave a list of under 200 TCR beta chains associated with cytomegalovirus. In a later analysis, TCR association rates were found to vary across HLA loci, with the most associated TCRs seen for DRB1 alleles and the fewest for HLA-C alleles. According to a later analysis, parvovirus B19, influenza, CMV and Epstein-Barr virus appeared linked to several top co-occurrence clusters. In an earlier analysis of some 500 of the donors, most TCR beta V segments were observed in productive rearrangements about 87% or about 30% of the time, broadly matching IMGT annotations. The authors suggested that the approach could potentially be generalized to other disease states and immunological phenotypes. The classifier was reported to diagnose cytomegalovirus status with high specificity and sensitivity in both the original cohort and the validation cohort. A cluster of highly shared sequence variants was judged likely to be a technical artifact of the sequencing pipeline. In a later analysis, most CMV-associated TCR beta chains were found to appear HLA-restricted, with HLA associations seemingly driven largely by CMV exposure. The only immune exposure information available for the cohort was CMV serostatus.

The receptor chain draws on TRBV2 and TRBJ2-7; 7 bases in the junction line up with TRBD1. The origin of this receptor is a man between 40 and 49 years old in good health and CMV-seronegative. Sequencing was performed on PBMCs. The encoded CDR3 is CASSGDRIQIYEQYF. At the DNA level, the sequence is TGTGCCAGCAGCGGGGACAGAATACAAATCTACGAGCAGTACTTC.